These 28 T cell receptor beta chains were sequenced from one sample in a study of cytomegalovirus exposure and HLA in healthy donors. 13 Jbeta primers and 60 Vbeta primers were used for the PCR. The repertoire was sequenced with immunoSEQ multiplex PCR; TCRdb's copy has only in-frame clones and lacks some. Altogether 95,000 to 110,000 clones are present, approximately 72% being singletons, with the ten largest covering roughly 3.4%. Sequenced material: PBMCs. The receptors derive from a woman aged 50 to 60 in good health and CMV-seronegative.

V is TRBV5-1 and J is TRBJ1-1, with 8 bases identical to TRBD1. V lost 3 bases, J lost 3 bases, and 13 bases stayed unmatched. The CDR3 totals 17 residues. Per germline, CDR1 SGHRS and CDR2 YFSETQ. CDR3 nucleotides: TGCGCCAGCAGCTCCCGGACAGGGAAGATAGCAGACACTGAAGCTTTCTTT. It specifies CASSSRTGKIADTEAFF.

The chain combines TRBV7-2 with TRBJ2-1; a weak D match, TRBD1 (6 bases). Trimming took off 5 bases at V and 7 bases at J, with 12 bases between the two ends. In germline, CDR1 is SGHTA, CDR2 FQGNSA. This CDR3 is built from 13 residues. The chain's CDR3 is CASSQGQINEQFF. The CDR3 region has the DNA TGTGCCAGCAGCCAGGGACAAATAAATGAGCAGTTCTTC. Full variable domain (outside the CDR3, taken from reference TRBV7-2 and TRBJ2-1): GAGVSQSPSNKVTEKGKDVELRCDPISGHTALYWYRQSLGQGLEFLIYFQGNSAPDKSGLPSDRFSAERTGGSVSTLTIQRTQQEDSAVYLCASSQGQINEQFFGPGTRLTVL.

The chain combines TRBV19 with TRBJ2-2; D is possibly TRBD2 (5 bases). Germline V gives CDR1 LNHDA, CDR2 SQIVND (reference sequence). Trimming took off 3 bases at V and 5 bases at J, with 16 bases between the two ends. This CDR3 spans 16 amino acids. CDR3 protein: CASSMLWGVDTGELFF. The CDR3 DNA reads TGTGCCAGTAGTATGTTGTGGGGAGTTGATACCGGGGAGCTGTTTTTT.

CDR3 DNA sequence: TGTGCCAGCAGTCGACAAAAGGGGAATGAGCAGTTCTTC. Amino acid sequence: CASSRQKGNEQFF. The chain is built from TRBV27 and TRBJ2-1; TRBD1 might be the D (5 bases). The CDR3 spans 13 residues. V gave up 5 bases and J gave up 7 bases, with 12 bases separating them. The germline CDR1 and CDR2 sequences are MNHEY and SMNVEV (reference sequence).

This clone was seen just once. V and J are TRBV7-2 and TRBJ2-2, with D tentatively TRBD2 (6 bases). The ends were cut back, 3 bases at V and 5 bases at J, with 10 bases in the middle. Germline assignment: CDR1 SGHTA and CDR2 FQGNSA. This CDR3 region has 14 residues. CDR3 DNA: TGTGCCAGCAGCTTGGGCGGGGTTACCGGGGAGCTGTTTTTT. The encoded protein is CASSLGGVTGELFF.

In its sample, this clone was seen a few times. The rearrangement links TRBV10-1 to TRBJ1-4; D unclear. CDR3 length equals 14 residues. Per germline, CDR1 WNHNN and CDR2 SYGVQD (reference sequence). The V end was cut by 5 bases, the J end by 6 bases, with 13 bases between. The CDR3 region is CASSPGSLDEKLFF. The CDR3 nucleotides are TGCGCCAGCAGTCCCGGGAGTTTGGATGAAAAACTGTTTTTT.

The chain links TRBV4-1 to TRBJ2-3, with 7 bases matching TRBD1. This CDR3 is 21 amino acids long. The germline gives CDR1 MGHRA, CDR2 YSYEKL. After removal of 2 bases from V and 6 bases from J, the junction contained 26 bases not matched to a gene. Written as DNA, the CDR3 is TGCGCCAGCAGCCAACGAGCCCTCGGGACAGCCCCGTTGTCGGAATGGGATACGCAGTATTTT. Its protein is CASSQRALGTAPLSEWDTQYF.

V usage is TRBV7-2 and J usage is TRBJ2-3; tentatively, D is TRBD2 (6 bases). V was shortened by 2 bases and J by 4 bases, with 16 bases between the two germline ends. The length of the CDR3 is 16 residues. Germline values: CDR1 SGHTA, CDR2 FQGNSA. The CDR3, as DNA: TGTGCCAGCAGCTTAATTGGAGGGGTTGGGTCAGATACGCAGTATTTT. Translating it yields CASSLIGGVGSDTQYF. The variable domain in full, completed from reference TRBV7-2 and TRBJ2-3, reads GAGVSQSPSNKVTEKGKDVELRCDPISGHTALYWYRQSLGQGLEFLIYFQGNSAPDKSGLPSDRFSAERTGGSVSTLTIQRTQQEDSAVYLCASSLIGGVGSDTQYFGPGTRLTVL.

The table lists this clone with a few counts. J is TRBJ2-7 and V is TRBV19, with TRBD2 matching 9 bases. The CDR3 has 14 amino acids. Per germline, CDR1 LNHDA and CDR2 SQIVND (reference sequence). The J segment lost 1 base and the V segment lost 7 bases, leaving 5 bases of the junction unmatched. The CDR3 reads CASTASGTSYEQYF. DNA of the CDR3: TGTGCCAGTACTGCTAGCGGGACTTCCTACGAGCAGTACTTC. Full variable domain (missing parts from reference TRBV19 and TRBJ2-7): DGGITQSPKYLFRKEGQNVTLSCEQNLNHDAMYWYRQDPGQGLRLIYYSQIVNDFQKGDIAEGYSVSREKKESFPLTVTSAQKNPTAFYLCASTASGTSYEQYFGPGTRLTVT.

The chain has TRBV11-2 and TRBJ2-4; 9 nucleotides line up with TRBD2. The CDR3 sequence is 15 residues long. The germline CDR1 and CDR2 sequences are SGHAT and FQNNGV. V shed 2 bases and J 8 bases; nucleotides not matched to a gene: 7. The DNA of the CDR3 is TGTGCCAGCAGCTTACGCCTAGCGGGGAGGGACATTCAGTACTTC. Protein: CASSLRLAGRDIQYF.

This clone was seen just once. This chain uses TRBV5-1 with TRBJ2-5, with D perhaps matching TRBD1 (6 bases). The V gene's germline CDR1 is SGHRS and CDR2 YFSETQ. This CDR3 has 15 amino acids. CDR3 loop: CVSKPLRTDQETQYF. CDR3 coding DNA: TGCGTGAGCAAACCCCTCCGGACAGACCAAGAGACCCAGTACTTC. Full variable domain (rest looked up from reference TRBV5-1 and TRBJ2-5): KAGVTQTPRYLIKTRGQQVTLSCSPISGHRSVSWYQQTPGQGLQFLFEYFSETQRNKGNFPGRFSGRQFSNSRSEMNVSTLELGDSALYLCVSKPLRTDQETQYFGPGTRLLVL.

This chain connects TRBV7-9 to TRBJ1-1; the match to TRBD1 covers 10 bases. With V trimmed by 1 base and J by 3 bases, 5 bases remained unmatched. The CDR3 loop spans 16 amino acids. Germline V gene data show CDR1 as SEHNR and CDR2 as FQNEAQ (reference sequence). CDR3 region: CASSLGGTGAYTEAFF. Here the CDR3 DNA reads TGTGCCAGCAGCTTAGGCGGGACAGGGGCGTACACTGAAGCTTTCTTT.

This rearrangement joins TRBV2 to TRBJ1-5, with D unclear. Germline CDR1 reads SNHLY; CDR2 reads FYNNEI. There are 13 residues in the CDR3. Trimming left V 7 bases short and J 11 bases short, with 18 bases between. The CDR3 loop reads CASKVTLWGAQHF. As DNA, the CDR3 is TGTGCCAGCAAGGTGACGTTGTGGGGAGCCCAGCATTTT.

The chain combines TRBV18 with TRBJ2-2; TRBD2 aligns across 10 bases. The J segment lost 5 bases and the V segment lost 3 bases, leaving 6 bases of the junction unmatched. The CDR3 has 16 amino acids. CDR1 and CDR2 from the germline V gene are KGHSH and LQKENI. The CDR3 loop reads CASSPSGRHRTGELFF. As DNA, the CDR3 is TGTGCCAGCTCACCTAGCGGGAGGCACCGAACCGGGGAGCTGTTTTTT.

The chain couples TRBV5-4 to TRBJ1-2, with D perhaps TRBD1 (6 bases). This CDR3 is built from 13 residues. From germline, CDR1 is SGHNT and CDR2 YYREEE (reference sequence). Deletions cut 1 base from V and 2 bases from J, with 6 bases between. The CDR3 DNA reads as TGTGCCAGCAGCTTGCAGGGGAACTATGGCTACACCTTC. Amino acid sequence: CASSLQGNYGYTF.

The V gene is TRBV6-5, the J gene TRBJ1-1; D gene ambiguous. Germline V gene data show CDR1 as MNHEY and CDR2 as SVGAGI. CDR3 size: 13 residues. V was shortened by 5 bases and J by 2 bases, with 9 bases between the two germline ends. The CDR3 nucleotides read TGTGCCAGCAGTGCCGCGGCCAACACTGAAGCTTTCTTT. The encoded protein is CASSAAANTEAFF.

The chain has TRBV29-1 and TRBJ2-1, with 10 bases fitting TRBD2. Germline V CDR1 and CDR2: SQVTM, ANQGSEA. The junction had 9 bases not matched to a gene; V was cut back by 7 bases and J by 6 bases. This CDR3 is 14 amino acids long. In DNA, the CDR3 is TGCAGCGCCACACTAGCGGGATTGTCCAATGAGCAGTTCTTC. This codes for CSATLAGLSNEQFF.

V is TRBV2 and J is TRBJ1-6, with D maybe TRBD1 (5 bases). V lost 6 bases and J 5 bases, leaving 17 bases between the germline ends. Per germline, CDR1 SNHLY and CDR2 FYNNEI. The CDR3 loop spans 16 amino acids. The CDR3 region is CASRTGRGINNSPLHF. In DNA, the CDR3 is TGTGCCAGCAGGACGGGTAGGGGTATCAATAATTCACCCCTCCACTTT.

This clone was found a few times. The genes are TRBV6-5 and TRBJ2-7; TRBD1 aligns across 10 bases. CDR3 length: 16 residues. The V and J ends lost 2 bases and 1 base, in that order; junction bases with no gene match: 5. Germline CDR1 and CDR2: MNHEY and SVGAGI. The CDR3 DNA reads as TGTGCCAGCAGTTACGCCGGGACAGGGGATTCCTACGAGCAGTACTTC. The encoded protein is CASSYAGTGDSYEQYF.

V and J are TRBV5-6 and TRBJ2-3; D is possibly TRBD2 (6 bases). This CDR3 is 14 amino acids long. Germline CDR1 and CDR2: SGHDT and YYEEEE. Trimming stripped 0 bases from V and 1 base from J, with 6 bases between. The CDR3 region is CASSLAGGTDTQYF. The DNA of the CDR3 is TGTGCCAGCAGCTTGGCGGGGGGCACAGATACGCAGTATTTT.

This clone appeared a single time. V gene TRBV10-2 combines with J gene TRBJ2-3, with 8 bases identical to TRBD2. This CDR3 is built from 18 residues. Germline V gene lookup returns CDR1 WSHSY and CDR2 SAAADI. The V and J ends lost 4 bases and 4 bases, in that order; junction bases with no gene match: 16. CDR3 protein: CASSAYERGISSADTQYF. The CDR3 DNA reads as TGCGCCAGCAGTGCCTACGAGCGGGGGATCTCATCAGCAGATACGCAGTATTTT.

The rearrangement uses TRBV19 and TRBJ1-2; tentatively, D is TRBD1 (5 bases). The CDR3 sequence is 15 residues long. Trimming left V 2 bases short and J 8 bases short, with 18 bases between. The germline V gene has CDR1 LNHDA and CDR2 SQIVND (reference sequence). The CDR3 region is CASSIMGEGTYGYTF. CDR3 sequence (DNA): TGTGCCAGTAGTATAATGGGCGAGGGGACTTACGGCTACACCTTC.

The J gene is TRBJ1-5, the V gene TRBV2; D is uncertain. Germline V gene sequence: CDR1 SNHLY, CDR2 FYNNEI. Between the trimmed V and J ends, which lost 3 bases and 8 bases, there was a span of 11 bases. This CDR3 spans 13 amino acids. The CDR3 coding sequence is TGTGCCAGCAGTGATGAAGGGAGTGAGCCCCAGCATTTT. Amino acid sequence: CASSDEGSEPQHF.

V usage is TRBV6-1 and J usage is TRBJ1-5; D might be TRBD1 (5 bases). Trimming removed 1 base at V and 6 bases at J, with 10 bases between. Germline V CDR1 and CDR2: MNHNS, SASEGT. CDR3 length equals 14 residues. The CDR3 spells CASSEVGGGQPQHF. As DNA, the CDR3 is TGTGCCAGCAGTGAAGTGGGGGGTGGTCAGCCCCAGCATTTT.

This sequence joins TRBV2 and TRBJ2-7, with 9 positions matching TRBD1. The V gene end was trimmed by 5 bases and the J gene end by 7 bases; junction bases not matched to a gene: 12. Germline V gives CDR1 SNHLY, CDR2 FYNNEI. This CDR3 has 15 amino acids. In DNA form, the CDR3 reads TGTGCCAGCAGTTTAGCGACAGGGGGAATGCGGGAGCAGTACTTC. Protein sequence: CASSLATGGMREQYF.

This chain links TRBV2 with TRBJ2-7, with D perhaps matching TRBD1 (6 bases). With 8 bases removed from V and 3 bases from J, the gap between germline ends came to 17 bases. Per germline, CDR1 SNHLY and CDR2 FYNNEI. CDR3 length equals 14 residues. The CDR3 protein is CASALNRVGYEQYF. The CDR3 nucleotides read TGTGCCAGCGCACTAAACAGGGTGGGCTACGAGCAGTACTTC.

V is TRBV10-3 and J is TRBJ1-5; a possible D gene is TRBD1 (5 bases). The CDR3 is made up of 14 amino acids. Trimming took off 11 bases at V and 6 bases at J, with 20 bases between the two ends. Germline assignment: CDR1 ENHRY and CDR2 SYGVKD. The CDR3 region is CASRPGSPGQPQHF. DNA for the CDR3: TGTGCCTCTAGACCAGGGTCTCCGGGTCAGCCCCAGCATTTT.

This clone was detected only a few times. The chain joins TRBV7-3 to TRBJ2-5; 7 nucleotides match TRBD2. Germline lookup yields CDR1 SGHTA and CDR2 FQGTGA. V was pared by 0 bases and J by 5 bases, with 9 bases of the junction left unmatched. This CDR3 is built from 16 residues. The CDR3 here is CASSLTSGRVRETQYF. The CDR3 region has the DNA TGTGCCAGCAGCTTAACGTCAGGGAGGGTCAGGGAGACCCAGTACTTC. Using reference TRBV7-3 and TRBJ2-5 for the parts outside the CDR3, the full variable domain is GAGVSQTPSNKVTEKGKYVELRCDPISGHTALYWYRQSLGQGPEFLIYFQGTGAADDSGLPNDRFFAVRPEGSVSTLKIQRTERGDSAVYLCASSLTSGRVRETQYFGPGTRLLVL.